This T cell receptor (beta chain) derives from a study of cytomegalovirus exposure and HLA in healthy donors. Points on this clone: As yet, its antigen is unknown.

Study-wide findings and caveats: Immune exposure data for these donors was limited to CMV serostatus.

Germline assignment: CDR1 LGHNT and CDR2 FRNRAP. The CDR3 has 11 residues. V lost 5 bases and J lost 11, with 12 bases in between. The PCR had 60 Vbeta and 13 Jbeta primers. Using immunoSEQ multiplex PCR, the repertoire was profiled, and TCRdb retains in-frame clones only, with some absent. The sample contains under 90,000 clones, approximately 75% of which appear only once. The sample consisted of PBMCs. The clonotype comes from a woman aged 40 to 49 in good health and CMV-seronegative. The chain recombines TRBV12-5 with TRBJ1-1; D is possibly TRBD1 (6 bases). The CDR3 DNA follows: TGTGCTAGTGGTCAGGGGATTGGCGCTTTCTTT. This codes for CASGQGIGAFF.